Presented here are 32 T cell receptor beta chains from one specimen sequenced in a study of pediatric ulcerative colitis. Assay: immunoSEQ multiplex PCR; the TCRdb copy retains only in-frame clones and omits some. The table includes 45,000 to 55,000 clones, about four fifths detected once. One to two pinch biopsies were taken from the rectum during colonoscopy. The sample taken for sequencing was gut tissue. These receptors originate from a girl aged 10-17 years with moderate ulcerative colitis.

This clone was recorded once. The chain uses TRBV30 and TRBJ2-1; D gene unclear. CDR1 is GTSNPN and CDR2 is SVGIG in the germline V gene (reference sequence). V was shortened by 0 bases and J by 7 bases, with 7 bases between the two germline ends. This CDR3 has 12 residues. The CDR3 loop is CAWSVGRNEQFF. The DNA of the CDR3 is TGTGCCTGGAGTGTAGGGCGGAATGAGCAGTTCTTC.

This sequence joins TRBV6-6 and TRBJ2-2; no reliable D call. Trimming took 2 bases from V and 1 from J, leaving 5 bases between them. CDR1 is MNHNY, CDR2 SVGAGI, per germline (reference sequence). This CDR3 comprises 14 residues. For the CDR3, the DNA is TGTGCCAGCAGTTACCACGGGAACACCGGGGAGCTGTTTTTT. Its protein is CASSYHGNTGELFF.

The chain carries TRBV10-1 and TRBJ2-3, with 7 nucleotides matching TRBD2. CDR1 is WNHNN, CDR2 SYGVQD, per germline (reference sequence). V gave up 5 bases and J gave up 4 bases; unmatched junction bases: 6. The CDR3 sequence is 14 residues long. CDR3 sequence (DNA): TGCGCCAGCAGTATCTCCGCGGGAGCAGATACGCAGTATTTT. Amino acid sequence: CASSISAGADTQYF.

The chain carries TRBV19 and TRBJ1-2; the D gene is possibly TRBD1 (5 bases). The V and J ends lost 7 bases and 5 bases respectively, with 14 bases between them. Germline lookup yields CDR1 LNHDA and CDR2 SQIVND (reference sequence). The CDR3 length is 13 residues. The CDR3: CASTLMGGYGYTF. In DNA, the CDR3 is TGTGCCAGTACCCTTATGGGGGGTTATGGCTACACCTTC.

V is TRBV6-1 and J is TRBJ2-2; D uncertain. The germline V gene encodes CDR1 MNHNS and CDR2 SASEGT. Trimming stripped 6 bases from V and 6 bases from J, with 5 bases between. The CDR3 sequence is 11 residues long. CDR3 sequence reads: CASSLAGELFF. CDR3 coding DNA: TGTGCCAGCAGCCTGGCCGGGGAGCTGTTTTTT.

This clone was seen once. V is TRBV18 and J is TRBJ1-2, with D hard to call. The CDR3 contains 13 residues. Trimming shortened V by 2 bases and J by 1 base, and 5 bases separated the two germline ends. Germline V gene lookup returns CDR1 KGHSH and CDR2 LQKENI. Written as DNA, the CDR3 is TGTGCCAGCTCACCAGGGTTTAACTATGGCTACACCTTC. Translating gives CASSPGFNYGYTF.

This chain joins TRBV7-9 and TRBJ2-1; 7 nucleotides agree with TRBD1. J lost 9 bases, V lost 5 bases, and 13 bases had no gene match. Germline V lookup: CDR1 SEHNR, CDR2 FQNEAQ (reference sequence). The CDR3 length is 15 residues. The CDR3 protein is CASSRYRQGSSEQFF. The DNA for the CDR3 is TGTGCCAGCAGCCGCTACCGACAGGGATCGAGTGAGCAGTTCTTC.

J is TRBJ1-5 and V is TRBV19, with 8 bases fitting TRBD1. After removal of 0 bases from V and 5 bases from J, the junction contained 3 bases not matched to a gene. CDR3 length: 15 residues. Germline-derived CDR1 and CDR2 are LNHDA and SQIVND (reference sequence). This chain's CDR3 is CASSIDRGHYQPQHF. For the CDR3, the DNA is TGTGCCAGTAGTATAGACAGGGGGCATTATCAGCCCCAGCATTTT.

Written as DNA, the CDR3 is TGTGCCAGCAGTTACGACAGTTCCTACGAGCAGTACTTC. This encodes CASSYDSSYEQYF. J is TRBJ2-7 and V is TRBV6-5, with D possibly matching TRBD1 (5 bases). Trimming removed 2 bases from V and 1 base from J, with 6 bases in between. Germline CDR1 reads MNHEY; CDR2 reads SVGAGI. This CDR3 has 13 amino acids.

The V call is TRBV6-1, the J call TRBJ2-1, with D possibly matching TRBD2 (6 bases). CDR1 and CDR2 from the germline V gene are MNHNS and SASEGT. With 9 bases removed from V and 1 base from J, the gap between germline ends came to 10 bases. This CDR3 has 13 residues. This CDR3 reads CASSAGSYNEQFF. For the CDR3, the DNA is TGTGCCAGTTCCGCGGGGTCCTACAATGAGCAGTTCTTC.

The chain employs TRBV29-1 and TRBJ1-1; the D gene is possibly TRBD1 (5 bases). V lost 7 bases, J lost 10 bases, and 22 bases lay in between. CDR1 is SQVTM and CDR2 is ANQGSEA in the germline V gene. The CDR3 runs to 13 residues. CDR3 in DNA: TGCAGCGCCCTCTCACCGGGACTTTTTGTAGCTTTCTTT. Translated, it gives CSALSPGLFVAFF.

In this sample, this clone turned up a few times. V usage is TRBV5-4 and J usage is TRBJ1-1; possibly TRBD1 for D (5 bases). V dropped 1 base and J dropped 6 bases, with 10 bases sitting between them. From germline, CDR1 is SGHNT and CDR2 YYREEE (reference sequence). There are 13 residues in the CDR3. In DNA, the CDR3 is TGTGCCAGCAGCTTGTCAGGGTACGCTGAAGCTTTCTTT. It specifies CASSLSGYAEAFF. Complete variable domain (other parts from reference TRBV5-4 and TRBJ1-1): ETGVTQSPTHLIKTRGQQVTLRCSSQSGHNTVSWYQQALGQGPQFIFQYYREEENGRGNFPPRFSGLQFPNYSSELNVNALELDDSALYLCASSLSGYAEAFFGQGTRLTVV.

CDR3 in DNA: TGCGCCAGCAGCGGATCGGACAGGGCCTTTGAAGCTTTCTTT. Translating it yields CASSGSDRAFEAFF. V and J are TRBV5-1 and TRBJ1-1; 8 nucleotides match TRBD1. Trimming at V came to 4 bases and at J to 7 bases, leaving 9 bases not matched to a gene. The CDR3 spans 14 residues. Germline assignment: CDR1 SGHRS and CDR2 YFSETQ.

The CDR3: CASKIRAKESYEQYF. Here the CDR3 DNA reads TGTGCCAGTAAGATCCGGGCCAAGGAAAGCTACGAGCAGTACTTC. V gene TRBV19 combines with J gene TRBJ2-7; D is ambiguous. The V and J ends lost 7 bases and 3 bases respectively, with 19 bases between them. The germline V gene encodes CDR1 LNHDA and CDR2 SQIVND (reference sequence). The CDR3 consists of 15 residues.

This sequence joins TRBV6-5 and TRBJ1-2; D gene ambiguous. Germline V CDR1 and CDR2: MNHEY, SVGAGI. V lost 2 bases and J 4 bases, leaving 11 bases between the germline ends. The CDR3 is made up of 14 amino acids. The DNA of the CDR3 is TGTGCCAGCAGTTACCGTGTCGGCTTCTATGGCTACACCTTC. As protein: CASSYRVGFYGYTF.

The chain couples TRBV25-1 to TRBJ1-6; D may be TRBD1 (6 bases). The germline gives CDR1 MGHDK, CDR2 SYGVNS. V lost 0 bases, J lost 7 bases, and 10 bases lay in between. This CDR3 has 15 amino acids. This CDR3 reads CASSEYNRANSPLHF. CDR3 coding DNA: TGTGCCAGCAGTGAATATAACAGGGCGAATTCACCCCTCCACTTT.

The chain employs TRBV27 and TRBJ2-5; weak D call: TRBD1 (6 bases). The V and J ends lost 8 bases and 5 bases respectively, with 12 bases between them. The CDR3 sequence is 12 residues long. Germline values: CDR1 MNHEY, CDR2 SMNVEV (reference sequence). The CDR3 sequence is CASGGPSETQYF. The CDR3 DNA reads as TGTGCCAGCGGGGGCCCCTCGGAGACCCAGTACTTC.

The CDR3 DNA reads TGTGCCAGCTCACCACCAGGGGTTGAGCAGTTCTTC. Translated: CASSPPGVEQFF. The chain is built from TRBV18 and TRBJ2-1; possibly TRBD1 for D (5 bases). The CDR3 extends over 12 amino acids. The V and J ends lost 0 bases and 9 bases respectively, with 6 bases between them. The germline CDR1 and CDR2 sequences are KGHSH and LQKENI. The whole variable domain, filled in from reference TRBV18 and TRBJ2-1, reads NAGVMQNPRHLVRRRGQEARLRCSPMKGHSHVYWYRQLPEEGLKFMVYLQKENIIDESGMPKERFSAEFPKEGPSILRIQQVVRGDSAAYFCASSPPGVEQFFGPGTRLTVL.

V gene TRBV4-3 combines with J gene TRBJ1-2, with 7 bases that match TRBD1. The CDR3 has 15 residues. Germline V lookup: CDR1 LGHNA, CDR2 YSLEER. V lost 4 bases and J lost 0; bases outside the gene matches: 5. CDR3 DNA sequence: TGCGCCAGCAGCCTCGGGACAGTCCCTAACTATGGCTACACCTTC. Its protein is CASSLGTVPNYGYTF.

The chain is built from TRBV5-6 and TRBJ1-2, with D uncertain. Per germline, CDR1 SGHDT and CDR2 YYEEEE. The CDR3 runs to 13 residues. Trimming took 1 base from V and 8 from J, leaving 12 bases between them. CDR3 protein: CASSLYRQPGYTF. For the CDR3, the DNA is TGTGCCAGCAGCTTGTATAGGCAGCCGGGCTACACCTTC.

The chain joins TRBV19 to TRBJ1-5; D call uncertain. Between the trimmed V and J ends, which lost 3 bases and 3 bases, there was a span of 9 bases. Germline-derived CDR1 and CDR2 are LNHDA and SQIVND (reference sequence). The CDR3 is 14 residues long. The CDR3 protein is CASSIVQNNQPQHF. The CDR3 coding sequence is TGTGCCAGTAGTATTGTTCAGAACAATCAGCCCCAGCATTTT.

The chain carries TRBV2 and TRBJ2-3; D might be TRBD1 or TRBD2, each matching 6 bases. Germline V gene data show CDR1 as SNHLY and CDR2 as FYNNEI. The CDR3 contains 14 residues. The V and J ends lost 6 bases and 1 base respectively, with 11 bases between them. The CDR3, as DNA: TGTGCCAGCAGGAGGGGGGTCGGCACAGATACGCAGTATTTT. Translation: CASRRGVGTDTQYF.

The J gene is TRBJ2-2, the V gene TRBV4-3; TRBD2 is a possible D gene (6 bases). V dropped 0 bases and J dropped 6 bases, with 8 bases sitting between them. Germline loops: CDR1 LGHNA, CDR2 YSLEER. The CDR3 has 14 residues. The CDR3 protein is CASSQERRAGELFF. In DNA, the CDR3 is TGCGCCAGCAGCCAAGAAAGGAGGGCCGGGGAGCTGTTTTTT.

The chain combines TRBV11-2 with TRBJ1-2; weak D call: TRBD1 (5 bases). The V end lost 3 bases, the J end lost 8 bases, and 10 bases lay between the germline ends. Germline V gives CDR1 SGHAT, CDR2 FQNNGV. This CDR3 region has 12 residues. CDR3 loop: CASSLSGDGYTF. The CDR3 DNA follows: TGTGCCAGCAGCTTGTCGGGGGACGGCTACACCTTC.

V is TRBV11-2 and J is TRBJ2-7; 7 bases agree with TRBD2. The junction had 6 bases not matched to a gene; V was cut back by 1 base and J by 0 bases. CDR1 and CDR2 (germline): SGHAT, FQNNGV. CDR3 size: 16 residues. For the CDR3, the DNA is TGTGCCAGCAGCTTAGTTGGCGGGGGTATCTCCTACGAGCAGTACTTC. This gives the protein CASSLVGGGISYEQYF.

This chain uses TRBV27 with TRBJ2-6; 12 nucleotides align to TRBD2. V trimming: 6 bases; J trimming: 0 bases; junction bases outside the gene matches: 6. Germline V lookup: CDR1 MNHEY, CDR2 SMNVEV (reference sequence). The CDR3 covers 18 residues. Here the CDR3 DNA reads TGTGCCAGCAGAACCGGACTAGCGGGGACCTCTGGGGCCAACGTCCTGACTTTC. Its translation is CASRTGLAGTSGANVLTF.

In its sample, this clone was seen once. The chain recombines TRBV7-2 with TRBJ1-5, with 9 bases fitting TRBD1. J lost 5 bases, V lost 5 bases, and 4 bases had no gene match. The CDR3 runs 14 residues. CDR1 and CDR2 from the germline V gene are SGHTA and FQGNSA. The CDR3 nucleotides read TGTGCCAGCAGCGACCGACAGGGGGATCAGCCCCAGCATTTT. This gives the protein CASSDRQGDQPQHF. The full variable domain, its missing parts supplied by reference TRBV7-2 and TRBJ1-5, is GAGVSQSPSNKVTEKGKDVELRCDPISGHTALYWYRQSLGQGLEFLIYFQGNSAPDKSGLPSDRFSAERTGGSVSTLTIQRTQQEDSAVYLCASSDRQGDQPQHFGDGTRLSIL.

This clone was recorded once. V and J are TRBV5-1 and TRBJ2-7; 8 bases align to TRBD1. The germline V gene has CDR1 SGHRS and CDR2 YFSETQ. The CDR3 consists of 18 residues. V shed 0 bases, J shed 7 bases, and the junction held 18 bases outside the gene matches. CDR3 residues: CASSLEPRDRTIIGEQYF. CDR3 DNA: TGCGCCAGCAGCTTGGAACCCCGGGACAGGACTATTATTGGGGAGCAGTACTTC. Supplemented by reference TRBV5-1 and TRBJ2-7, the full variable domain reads KAGVTQTPRYLIKTRGQQVTLSCSPISGHRSVSWYQQTPGQGLQFLFEYFSETQRNKGNFPGRFSGRQFSNSRSEMNVSTLELGDSALYLCASSLEPRDRTIIGEQYFGPGTRLTVT.

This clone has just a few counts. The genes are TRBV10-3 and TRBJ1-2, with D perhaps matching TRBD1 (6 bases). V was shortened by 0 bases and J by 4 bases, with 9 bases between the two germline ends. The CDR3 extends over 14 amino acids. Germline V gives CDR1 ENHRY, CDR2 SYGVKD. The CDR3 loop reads CAISESTGGYGYTF. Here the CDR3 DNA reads TGTGCCATCAGTGAGTCGACAGGAGGCTATGGCTACACCTTC.

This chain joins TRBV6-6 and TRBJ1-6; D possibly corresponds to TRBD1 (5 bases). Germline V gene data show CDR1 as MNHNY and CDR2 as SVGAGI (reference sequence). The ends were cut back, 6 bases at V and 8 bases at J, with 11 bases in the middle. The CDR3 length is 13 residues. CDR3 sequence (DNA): TGTGCCAGCAGAGGCGACAGCTATTCACCCCTCCACTTT. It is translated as CASRGDSYSPLHF.

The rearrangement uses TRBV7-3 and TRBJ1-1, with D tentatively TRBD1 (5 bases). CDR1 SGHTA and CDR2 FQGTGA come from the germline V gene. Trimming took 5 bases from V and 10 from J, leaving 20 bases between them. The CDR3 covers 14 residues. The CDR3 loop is CASSRNGGISRAFF. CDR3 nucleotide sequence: TGTGCCAGCAGCCGAAATGGGGGTATCTCGAGAGCTTTCTTT.

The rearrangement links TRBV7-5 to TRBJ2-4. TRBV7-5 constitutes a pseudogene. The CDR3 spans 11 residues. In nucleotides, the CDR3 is TGTGCCAGAAGCTTAGGTAGGGTTCAGTACTTC. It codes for CARSLGRVQYF.